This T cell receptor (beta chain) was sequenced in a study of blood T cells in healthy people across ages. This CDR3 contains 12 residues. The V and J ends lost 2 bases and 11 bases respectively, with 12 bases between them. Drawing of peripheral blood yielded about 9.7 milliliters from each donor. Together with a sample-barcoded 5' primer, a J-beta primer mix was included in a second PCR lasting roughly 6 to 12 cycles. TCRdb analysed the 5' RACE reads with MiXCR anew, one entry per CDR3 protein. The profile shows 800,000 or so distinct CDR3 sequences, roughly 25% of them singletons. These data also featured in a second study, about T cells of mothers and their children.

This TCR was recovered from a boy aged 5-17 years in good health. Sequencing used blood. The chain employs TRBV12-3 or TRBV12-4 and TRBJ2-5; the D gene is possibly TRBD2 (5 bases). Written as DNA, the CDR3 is TGTGCCAGCAGTTTAAGAGCGGCTGAGCAGTACTTC. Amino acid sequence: CASSLRAAEQYF.